This TCR beta chain was observed in a study of cytomegalovirus exposure and HLA in healthy donors. Turning to the study itself: Findings of an earlier analysis included roughly 110 million unique TCR beta sequences from around 180 million T cells. Study findings and constraints: According to an earlier analysis, most TCR beta V segments yielded productive rearrangements about 87% or about 30% of the time. With further analysis later on, most CMV-associated TCR beta chains appeared HLA-restricted.

A note on this clone: The antigen is not known.

The primer mix had 60 Vbeta and 13 Jbeta primers. Profiling relied on immunoSEQ multiplex PCR, and the TCRdb table lists in-frame clones only, not all of them. Its table lists around 110,000 clones. The TCR was taken from a man aged 25-40 years in good health and CMV-seronegative. The sample consisted of PBMCs.

The CDR3 region is CASSPTSGKGEQFF. CDR3 DNA sequence: TGTGCCAGCAGCCCCACTAGCGGAAAGGGTGAGCAGTTCTTC. The rearrangement links TRBV11-3 to TRBJ2-1; the match to TRBD2 covers 8 bases. This CDR3 comprises 14 residues. J gave up 9 bases and V 5 bases, and 9 bases lay outside the gene matches. Germline V gene lookup returns CDR1 SGHNT and CDR2 YENEEA.